One TCR beta chain is described in this entry. Its antigen is undetermined. This sample is drawn from a study of T cells in Graves' hyperthyroidism and ophthalmopathy. General observations from the study: Blood also showed most of the thyroid clonotypes that were expanded above 0.001.

There were TCR beta CDR3 regions amplified from RNA transcripts. First-round RT-PCR of the TCR CDR3 relied on the HTBI primer set. In TCRdb, the multiplex PCR reads were re-called with MiXCR into one record per CDR3 protein. The sample consists of 450,000 to 700,000 distinct CDR3 sequences, roughly 46% of them appearing once. Diagnosis relied on clinical symptoms, serum thyroxine and TRAb, thyroid ultrasound and orbital computed tomography. Trimming took 5 bases from V and 5 from J; bases not matched to a gene: 8. CDR3 length: 13 residues. CDR1 is SQVTM, CDR2 ANQGSEA, per germline. The sequencing input was peripheral blood or thyroid tissue (not recorded which). The V and J genes are TRBV29-1 and TRBJ2-5, with 7 bases lining up with TRBD2. The receptor was isolated from an adult woman with Graves' disease, either hyperthyroidism or ophthalmopathy (not recorded which). In nucleotides, the CDR3 is TGCAGCGTTCGCGGGAGAGACGGGGAGACCCAGTACTTC. Residues: CSVRGRDGETQYF. Filled out from reference TRBV29-1 and TRBJ2-5, the complete variable domain reads SAVISQKPSRDICQRGTSLTIQCQVDSQVTMMFWYRQQPGQSLTLIATANQGSEATYESGFVIDKFPISRPNLTFSTLTVSNMSPEDSSIYLCSVRGRDGETQYFGPGTRLLVL.